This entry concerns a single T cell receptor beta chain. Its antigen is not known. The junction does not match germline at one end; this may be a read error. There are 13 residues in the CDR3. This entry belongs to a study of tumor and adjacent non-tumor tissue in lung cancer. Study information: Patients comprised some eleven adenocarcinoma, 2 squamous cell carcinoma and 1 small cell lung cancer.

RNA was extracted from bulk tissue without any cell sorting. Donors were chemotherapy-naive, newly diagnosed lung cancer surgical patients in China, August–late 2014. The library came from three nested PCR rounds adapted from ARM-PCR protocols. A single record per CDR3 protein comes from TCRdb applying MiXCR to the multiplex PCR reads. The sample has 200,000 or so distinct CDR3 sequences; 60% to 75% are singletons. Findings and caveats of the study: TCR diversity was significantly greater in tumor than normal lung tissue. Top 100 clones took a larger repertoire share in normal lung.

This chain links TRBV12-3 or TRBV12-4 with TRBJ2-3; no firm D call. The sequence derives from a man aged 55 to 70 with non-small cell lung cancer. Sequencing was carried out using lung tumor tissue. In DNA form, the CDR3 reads TGTACCAGCACTCCCGTTTGCACAGATACGCAGTATTTT. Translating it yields CTSTPVCTDTQYF.